Detailed here is one TCR beta chain. PCR primers comprised 60 Vbeta and 13 Jbeta primers. Sequencing was performed with immunoSEQ multiplex PCR; in TCRdb, only in-frame clones are kept and a portion is missing. The repertoire holds 150,000 or so clones, with under 80% as singletons. The data originate from a study of cytomegalovirus exposure and HLA in healthy donors. The CDR3 has 15 amino acids. Germline V CDR1 and CDR2: SGDLS, YYNGEE. Trimming removed 2 bases from V and 0 bases from J; junction bases left unmatched: 2. Material: PBMCs. The receptor was isolated from a human donor in good health. The chain is built from TRBV9 and TRBJ2-3; 8 bases are shared with TRBD2. Here the CDR3 DNA reads TGTGCCAGCAGCGTGACTAGCGCTAGCACAGATACGCAGTATTTT. This codes for CASSVTSASTDTQYF.